This T cell receptor (beta chain) comes out of a study of blood T cell repertoires in COVID-19. With 5 bases removed from V and 10 bases from J, the gap between germline ends came to 12 bases. CDR1 and CDR2 from the germline V gene are SGHTA and FQGNSA. The length of the CDR3 is 11 residues. Original processing methods: Scientists estimated how many nucleated cells there were by amplifying reference gene primers. The repertoire was sequenced with immunoSEQ multiplex PCR; TCRdb's copy has only in-frame clones and lacks some. The V and J calls and clone size were taken over from that table, and D and trimming were inferred from the DNA. The table lists fewer than 300,000 clones, 70% to 85% of them singletons, with about 3.5% in the top ten.

The clonotype comes from a woman older than 75 with acute or convalescent COVID-19. This rearrangement joins TRBV7-2 to TRBJ2-7; D perhaps matches TRBD1 (5 bases). Specimen: peripheral blood. This chain's CDR3 is CASSARQTQYF. CDR3 DNA: TGTGCCAGCAGCGCCCGACAGACTCAGTACTTC.